Listed below are T cell receptor beta chains from one sample, sequenced in a study of cytomegalovirus exposure and HLA in healthy donors. Using immunoSEQ multiplex PCR, the repertoire was profiled, and TCRdb retains in-frame clones only, with some absent. The sample holds more than 80,000 clones, about 70% seen once. Sequencing was performed on PBMCs. The receptors were gathered from a female donor in good health and CMV-seropositive. Both conserved end residues are part of each CDR3. Each record gives: clone size, D gene, CDR3 length, J gene, V gene, CDR3 DNA, CDR3 protein. The D gene is left open where the match is weak. Some rows mark clone size as missing; the rest say once, few, many or name a class of expanded clone.

clone_size: few
d_call: NA
cdr3_length: 16
j_call: TRBJ2-7
v_call: TRBV5-1
cdr3_nt: TGCGCCAGCAGCTTGGACGGCCAGGGGGGCCCCCACGAGCAGTACTTC
cdr3_aa: CASSLDGQGGPHEQYF

clone_size: NA
d_call: NA
cdr3_length: 15
j_call: TRBJ2-1
v_call: TRBV7-6
cdr3_nt: TGTGCCAGCAGCTTAGCGGTCAGCTCCTACAATGAGCAGTTCTTC
cdr3_aa: CASSLAVSSYNEQFF

clone_size: NA
d_call: NA
cdr3_length: 14
j_call: TRBJ1-4
v_call: TRBV5-1
cdr3_nt: TGCGCCAGCAGCTTGGAGCCGATTAATGAAAAACTGTTTTTT
cdr3_aa: CASSLEPINEKLFF

clone_size: NA
d_call: TRBD2
cdr3_length: 15
j_call: TRBJ2-1
v_call: TRBV18
cdr3_nt: TGTGCCAGCTCTCCCGGGACTAGCGGGAGCAATGAGCAGTTCTTC
cdr3_aa: CASSPGTSGSNEQFF

clone_size: NA
d_call: NA
cdr3_length: 15
j_call: TRBJ2-3
v_call: TRBV4-2
cdr3_nt: TGTGCCAGCAGCCAAGGAAGGGGGAAAGAAGATACGCAGTATTTT
cdr3_aa: CASSQGRGKEDTQYF

clone_size: NA
d_call: TRBD1
cdr3_length: 13
j_call: TRBJ1-2
v_call: TRBV28
cdr3_nt: TGTGCCAGCAACAGGGACAGGGGGATCGGCTACACCTTC
cdr3_aa: CASNRDRGIGYTF

clone_size: NA
d_call: NA
cdr3_length: 13
j_call: TRBJ1-5
v_call: TRBV29-1
cdr3_nt: TGCAGCGTTGGTTACAGGAACAATCAGCCCCGGCATTTT
cdr3_aa: CSVGYRNNQPRHF

clone_size: once
d_call: NA
cdr3_length: 15
j_call: TRBJ1-4
v_call: TRBV5-1
cdr3_nt: TGCGCCAGCAGCGTCGGGACACTGACTAATGAAAAACTGTTTTTT
cdr3_aa: CASSVGTLTNEKLFF

clone_size: few
d_call: NA
cdr3_length: 15
j_call: TRBJ1-5
v_call: TRBV6-5
cdr3_nt: TGTGCCAGCAGACCTTCAGGTGCGAGCAATCAGCCCCAGCATTTT
cdr3_aa: CASRPSGASNQPQHF

clone_size: NA
d_call: NA
cdr3_length: 12
j_call: TRBJ1-2
v_call: TRBV30
cdr3_nt: TGTGCCTGGATCGACAGGACCTATGGCTACACCTTC
cdr3_aa: CAWIDRTYGYTF

clone_size: NA
d_call: TRBD1
cdr3_length: 15
j_call: TRBJ1-1
v_call: TRBV7-9
cdr3_nt: TGTGCCAGCAGGAAGGACAGGGCTGAGGGGACTGAAGCTTTCTTT
cdr3_aa: CASRKDRAEGTEAFF

clone_size: few
d_call: NA
cdr3_length: 13
j_call: TRBJ1-1
v_call: TRBV19
cdr3_nt: TGTGCCAGTAGTATTAGCGTATCCACTGAAGCTTTCTTT
cdr3_aa: CASSISVSTEAFF

clone_size: many
d_call: NA
cdr3_length: 16
j_call: TRBJ1-1
v_call: TRBV4-1
cdr3_nt: TGCGCCAGCAGCCAAGGGACACGGGGGTGGAACACTGAAGCTTTCTTT
cdr3_aa: CASSQGTRGWNTEAFF

clone_size: once
d_call: TRBD1
cdr3_length: 16
j_call: TRBJ2-5
v_call: TRBV28
cdr3_nt: TGTGCCAGCAGTTCGCGACAGGGGAACAGCCAAGAGACCCAGTACTTC
cdr3_aa: CASSSRQGNSQETQYF

clone_size: NA
d_call: TRBD1
cdr3_length: 17
j_call: TRBJ2-7
v_call: TRBV4-3
cdr3_nt: TGCGCCAGCAGCCAAGATCGGAGCAGGGGGAGCTCCTACGAGCAGTACTTC
cdr3_aa: CASSQDRSRGSSYEQYF

clone_size: NA
d_call: NA
cdr3_length: 15
j_call: TRBJ1-2
v_call: TRBV6-1
cdr3_nt: TGTGCCAGCAGTCCACGTGAGGGAAGGAGCTATGGCTACACCTTC
cdr3_aa: CASSPREGRSYGYTF

clone_size: NA
d_call: NA
cdr3_length: 13
j_call: TRBJ1-3
v_call: TRBV7-2
cdr3_nt: TGTGCCAGCAGCCCGACTGCGGGAAACACCATATATTTT
cdr3_aa: CASSPTAGNTIYF

clone_size: NA
d_call: NA
cdr3_length: 15
j_call: TRBJ2-2
v_call: TRBV18
cdr3_nt: TGTGCCAGCTCACCCGCCAGCAGGCTTATCGGGGAGCTGTTTTTT
cdr3_aa: CASSPASRLIGELFF

clone_size: NA
d_call: NA
cdr3_length: 15
j_call: TRBJ2-7
v_call: TRBV6-6
cdr3_nt: TGTGCCAGCAGTTGTCGACACGCACCGAGCTACGAGCAGTACTTC
cdr3_aa: CASSCRHAPSYEQYF

clone_size: once
d_call: NA
cdr3_length: 19
j_call: TRBJ1-6
v_call: TRBV4-2
cdr3_nt: TGTGCCAGCAGCCGCTCGATACTCCAGGGGAGCTCCTATAATTCACCCCTCCACTTT
cdr3_aa: CASSRSILQGSSYNSPLHF

clone_size: NA
d_call: NA
cdr3_length: 15
j_call: TRBJ1-6
v_call: TRBV4-1
cdr3_nt: TGCGCCAGCAGCCAACTATCACCCTATAATTCACCCCTCCACTTT
cdr3_aa: CASSQLSPYNSPLHF

clone_size: NA
d_call: NA
cdr3_length: 13
j_call: TRBJ1-2
v_call: TRBV10-1
cdr3_nt: TGCGCCAGCAGTGAGTCAGTACTTTATGGCTACACCTTC
cdr3_aa: CASSESVLYGYTF

clone_size: NA
d_call: NA
cdr3_length: 14
j_call: TRBJ1-4
v_call: TRBV7-9
cdr3_nt: TGTGCCAGCAGCCCCGTCGGTCGGGGTGAAAAACTGTTTTTT
cdr3_aa: CASSPVGRGEKLFF

clone_size: NA
d_call: NA
cdr3_length: 15
j_call: TRBJ2-1
v_call: TRBV25-1
cdr3_nt: TGTGCCAGCAGTGATGGAGACCTCGGGGACAATGAGCAGTTCTTC
cdr3_aa: CASSDGDLGDNEQFF

clone_size: NA
d_call: NA
cdr3_length: 13
j_call: TRBJ2-5
v_call: TRBV7-2
cdr3_nt: TGTGCCAGCAGCTTAGTCCCAGAAGAGACCCAGTACTTC
cdr3_aa: CASSLVPEETQYF

clone_size: NA
d_call: TRBD1
cdr3_length: 16
j_call: TRBJ2-5
v_call: TRBV2
cdr3_nt: TGTGCCAGCAGTACAGCCGGGACAGGGGGACGAGAGACCCAGTACTTC
cdr3_aa: CASSTAGTGGRETQYF

clone_size: NA
d_call: NA
cdr3_length: 13
j_call: TRBJ2-3
v_call: TRBV7-6
cdr3_nt: TGTGCCAGCCTTTCCGGGAGCACAGATACGCAGTATTTT
cdr3_aa: CASLSGSTDTQYF

clone_size: NA
d_call: NA
cdr3_length: 16
j_call: TRBJ1-1
v_call: TRBV7-2
cdr3_nt: TGTGCCAGCAGACTAAGAACCCTAACGGGGAGAACTGAAGCTTTCTTT
cdr3_aa: CASRLRTLTGRTEAFF

clone_size: NA
d_call: NA
cdr3_length: 14
j_call: TRBJ1-5
v_call: TRBV10-1
cdr3_nt: TGCGCCAGCAGTGACGAGGAGAGCAATCAGCCCCAGCATTTT
cdr3_aa: CASSDEESNQPQHF

clone_size: few
d_call: NA
cdr3_length: 14
j_call: TRBJ1-1
v_call: TRBV5-1
cdr3_nt: TGCGCCAGCAGCCCTGGGGAGAGGAACACTGAAGCTTTCTTT
cdr3_aa: CASSPGERNTEAFF

clone_size: few
d_call: NA
cdr3_length: 13
j_call: TRBJ1-1
v_call: TRBV30
cdr3_nt: TGTGCCTGGAGTGTACAGAGCTCCTCTGAAGCTTTCTTT
cdr3_aa: CAWSVQSSSEAFF

clone_size: NA
d_call: NA
cdr3_length: 15
j_call: TRBJ1-1
v_call: TRBV5-6
cdr3_nt: TGTGCCAGCAGCTTGATGGGGGGTATCGACACTGAAGCTTTCTTT
cdr3_aa: CASSLMGGIDTEAFF

clone_size: NA
d_call: NA
cdr3_length: 18
j_call: TRBJ1-5
v_call: TRBV7-6
cdr3_nt: TGTGCCAGCAGCCCCCGAACCTTCGACAGGATGGGCAATCAGCCCCAGCATTTT
cdr3_aa: CASSPRTFDRMGNQPQHF

clone_size: NA
d_call: NA
cdr3_length: 14
j_call: TRBJ1-4
v_call: TRBV5-6
cdr3_nt: TGTGCCAGCAGCCTCGGGACGGGAGATGAAAAACTGTTTTTT
cdr3_aa: CASSLGTGDEKLFF

clone_size: NA
d_call: TRBD1
cdr3_length: 15
j_call: TRBJ1-2
v_call: TRBV7-8
cdr3_nt: TGTGCCAGCAGCCTCCTAGACAGGGAAGGAGAGGGCTACACCTTC
cdr3_aa: CASSLLDREGEGYTF

clone_size: NA
d_call: NA
cdr3_length: 13
j_call: TRBJ1-5
v_call: TRBV13
cdr3_nt: TGTGCCAGCAGCTCTAAGAGGGATCAGCCCCAGCATTTT
cdr3_aa: CASSSKRDQPQHF

clone_size: NA
d_call: TRBD2
cdr3_length: 16
j_call: TRBJ2-1
v_call: TRBV14
cdr3_nt: TGTGCCAGCGGAGGGGGACTAGCGGGGATTTACAATGAGCAGTTCTTC
cdr3_aa: CASGGGLAGIYNEQFF

clone_size: NA
d_call: TRBD1
cdr3_length: 14
j_call: TRBJ2-7
v_call: TRBV11-2
cdr3_nt: TGTGCCAGCAGCTTGGACAGGGCCTCCTACGAGCAGTACTTC
cdr3_aa: CASSLDRASYEQYF

clone_size: NA
d_call: TRBD1
cdr3_length: 15
j_call: TRBJ2-7
v_call: TRBV5-1
cdr3_nt: TGCGCCAGCAGCTTGGCCGACAGGGGGCTCTACGAGCAGTACTTC
cdr3_aa: CASSLADRGLYEQYF

clone_size: NA
d_call: NA
cdr3_length: 13
j_call: TRBJ1-1
v_call: TRBV10-3
cdr3_nt: TGTGCCATCAGTGATTTAATGAACACTGAAGCTTTCTTT
cdr3_aa: CAISDLMNTEAFF

clone_size: once
d_call: TRBD1
cdr3_length: 18
j_call: TRBJ1-4
v_call: TRBV7-9
cdr3_nt: TGTGCCAGCAGCACTAGATGGGAATACAGGGGGCAGGGTGAAAAACTGTTTTTT
cdr3_aa: CASSTRWEYRGQGEKLFF

clone_size: few
d_call: NA
cdr3_length: 14
j_call: TRBJ1-1
v_call: TRBV18
cdr3_nt: TGTGCCAGCTCACCACGGGGGGAGAGCACTGAAGCTTTCTTT
cdr3_aa: CASSPRGESTEAFF

clone_size: NA
d_call: NA
cdr3_length: 15
j_call: TRBJ1-1
v_call: TRBV11-1
cdr3_nt: TGTGCCAGCAGCTTAGAGGCAGGGGTAAACACTGAAGCTTTCTTT
cdr3_aa: CASSLEAGVNTEAFF

clone_size: NA
d_call: NA
cdr3_length: 15
j_call: TRBJ2-2
v_call: TRBV2
cdr3_nt: TGTGCCAGCAGTGTCAGGGGCCTTGGGGCCGGGGAGCTGTTTTTT
cdr3_aa: CASSVRGLGAGELFF

clone_size: few
d_call: TRBD1
cdr3_length: 12
j_call: TRBJ2-4
v_call: TRBV5-6
cdr3_nt: TGTGCCAGCAGTCGCCGGGACAGGGGTCGGTACTTC
cdr3_aa: CASSRRDRGRYF

clone_size: NA
d_call: TRBD2
cdr3_length: 15
j_call: TRBJ2-7
v_call: TRBV7-9
cdr3_nt: TGTGCCAGCAGGTCCGGGACTAGCGGAATCTACGAGCAGTACTTC
cdr3_aa: CASRSGTSGIYEQYF

clone_size: NA
d_call: TRBD1
cdr3_length: 14
j_call: TRBJ2-1
v_call: TRBV7-9
cdr3_nt: TGTGCCAGCAGCAGAGGGACAGCTTACAATGAGCAGTTCTTC
cdr3_aa: CASSRGTAYNEQFF

clone_size: NA
d_call: TRBD1
cdr3_length: 15
j_call: TRBJ1-3
v_call: TRBV6-5
cdr3_nt: TGTGCCAGCAGACTCCAAACAGGGGGCGGAAACACCATATATTTT
cdr3_aa: CASRLQTGGGNTIYF

clone_size: once
d_call: TRBD2
cdr3_length: 18
j_call: TRBJ2-3
v_call: TRBV29-1
cdr3_nt: TGCAGCGCCGCGCGTACTAAACATAGCGGGGTTAGCACAGATACGCAGTATTTT
cdr3_aa: CSAARTKHSGVSTDTQYF

clone_size: NA
d_call: NA
cdr3_length: 12
j_call: TRBJ1-1
v_call: TRBV9
cdr3_nt: TGTGCCAGCAGCGCATTGAACACTGAAGCTTTCTTT
cdr3_aa: CASSALNTEAFF